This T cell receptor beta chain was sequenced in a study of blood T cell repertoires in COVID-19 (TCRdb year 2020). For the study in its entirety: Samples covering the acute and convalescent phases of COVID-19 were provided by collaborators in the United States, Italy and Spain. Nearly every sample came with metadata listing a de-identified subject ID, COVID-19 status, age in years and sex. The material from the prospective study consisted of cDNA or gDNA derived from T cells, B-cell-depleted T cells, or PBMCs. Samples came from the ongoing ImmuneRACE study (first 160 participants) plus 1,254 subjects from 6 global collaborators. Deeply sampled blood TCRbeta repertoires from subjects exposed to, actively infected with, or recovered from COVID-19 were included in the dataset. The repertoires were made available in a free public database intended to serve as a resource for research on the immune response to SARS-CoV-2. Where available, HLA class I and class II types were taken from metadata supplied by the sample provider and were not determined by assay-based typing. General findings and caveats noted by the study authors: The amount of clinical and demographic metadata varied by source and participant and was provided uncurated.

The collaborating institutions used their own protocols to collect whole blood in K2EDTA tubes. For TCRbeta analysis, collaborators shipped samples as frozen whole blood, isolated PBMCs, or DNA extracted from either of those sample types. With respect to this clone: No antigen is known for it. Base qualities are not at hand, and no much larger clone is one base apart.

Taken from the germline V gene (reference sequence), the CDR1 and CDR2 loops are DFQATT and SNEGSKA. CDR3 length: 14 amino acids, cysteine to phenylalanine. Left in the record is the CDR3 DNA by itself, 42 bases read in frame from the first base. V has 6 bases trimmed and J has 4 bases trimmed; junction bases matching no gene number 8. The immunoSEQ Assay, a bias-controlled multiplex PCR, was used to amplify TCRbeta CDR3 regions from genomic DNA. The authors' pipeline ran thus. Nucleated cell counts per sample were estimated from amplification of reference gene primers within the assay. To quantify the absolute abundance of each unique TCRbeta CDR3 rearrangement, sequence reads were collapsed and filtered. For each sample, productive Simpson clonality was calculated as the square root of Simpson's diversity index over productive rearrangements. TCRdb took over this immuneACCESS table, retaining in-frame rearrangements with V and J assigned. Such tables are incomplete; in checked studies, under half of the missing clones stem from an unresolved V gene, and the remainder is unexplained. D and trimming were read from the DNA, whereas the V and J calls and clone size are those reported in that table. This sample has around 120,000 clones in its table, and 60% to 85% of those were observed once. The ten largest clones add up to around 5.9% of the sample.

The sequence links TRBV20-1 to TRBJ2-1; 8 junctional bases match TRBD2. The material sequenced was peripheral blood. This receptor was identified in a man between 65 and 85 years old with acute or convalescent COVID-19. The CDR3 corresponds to CSASSGVNYNEQFF. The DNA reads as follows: TGCAGTGCGAGTAGCGGGGTAAATTACAATGAGCAGTTCTTC.